This entry concerns a single TCR beta chain. Its antigen is undetermined. PCR involved 60 Vbeta and 13 Jbeta primers. Method: immunoSEQ multiplex PCR; TCRdb's copy keeps in-frame clones and lacks some. The repertoire includes 130,000 or so clones, approximately 90% of them detected once, and 4% to 6.5% sits in the top ten. These data belong to a study of cytomegalovirus exposure and HLA in healthy donors. Looking at the study overall: Counted in an early data release were approximately 85 million unique TCRs from HLA-typed donors. Points from the study as a whole: Donors were assumed by presence/absence analyses to have roughly uniform sequencing depth. Solely CMV serostatus was available to characterize immune exposure. It was confirmed in vitro that a few of the CMV-associated chains were specific for CMV antigens.

Per the germline V gene, CDR1 is SGHTA and CDR2 is FQGNSA. V shed 5 bases, J shed 4 bases, and the junction held 3 bases outside the gene matches. The CDR3 runs 15 residues. V usage is TRBV7-2 and J usage is TRBJ2-1; 12 bases map to TRBD2. The receptor was isolated from a woman aged 30 to 39 in good health and CMV-seronegative. The sample consisted of PBMCs. CDR3 sequence reads: CASSPTSGRYNEQFF. The CDR3 DNA is TGTGCCAGCAGCCCGACTAGCGGGAGATACAATGAGCAGTTCTTC.